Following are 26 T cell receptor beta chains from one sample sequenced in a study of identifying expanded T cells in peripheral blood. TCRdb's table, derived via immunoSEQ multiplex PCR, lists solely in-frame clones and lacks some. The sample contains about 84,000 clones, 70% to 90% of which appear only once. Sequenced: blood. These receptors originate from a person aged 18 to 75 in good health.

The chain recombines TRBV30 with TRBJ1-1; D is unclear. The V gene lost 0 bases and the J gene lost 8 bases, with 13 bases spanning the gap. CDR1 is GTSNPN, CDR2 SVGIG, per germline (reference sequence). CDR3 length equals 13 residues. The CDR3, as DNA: TGTGCCTGGAGTGTACGAGGGTGGAGGGAAGCTTTCTTT. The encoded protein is CAWSVRGWREAFF.

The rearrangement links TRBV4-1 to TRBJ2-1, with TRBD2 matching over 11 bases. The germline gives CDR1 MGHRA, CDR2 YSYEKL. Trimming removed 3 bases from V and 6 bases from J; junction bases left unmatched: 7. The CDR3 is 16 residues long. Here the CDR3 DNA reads TGCGCCAGCAGCCATGTTTCTAGCGGGGGGCTCAATGAGCAGTTCTTC. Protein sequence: CASSHVSSGGLNEQFF.

This chain's CDR3 is CASSSGQGSSYNEQFF. The CDR3 region has the DNA TGTGCCAGCAGCTCGGGACAGGGGAGCTCCTACAATGAGCAGTTCTTC. V gene TRBV14 combines with J gene TRBJ2-1; 10 nucleotides agree with TRBD1. The CDR3 length is 16 residues. Germline V gene sequence: CDR1 SGHDN, CDR2 FVKESK. J gave up 0 bases and V 5 bases, and 4 bases lay outside the gene matches.

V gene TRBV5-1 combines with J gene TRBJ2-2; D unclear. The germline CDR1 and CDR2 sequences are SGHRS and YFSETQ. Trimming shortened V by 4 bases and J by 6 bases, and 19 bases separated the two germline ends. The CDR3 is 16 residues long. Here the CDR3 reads CASSQYYSLVPGELFF. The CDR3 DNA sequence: TGCGCCAGCAGCCAATATTATTCGTTGGTGCCCGGGGAGCTGTTTTTT.

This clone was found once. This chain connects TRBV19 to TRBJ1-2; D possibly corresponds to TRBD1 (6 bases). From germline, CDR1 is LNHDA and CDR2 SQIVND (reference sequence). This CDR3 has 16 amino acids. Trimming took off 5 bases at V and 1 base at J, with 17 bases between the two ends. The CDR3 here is CASSSNLHRVNYGYTF. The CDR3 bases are TGTGCCAGTAGTTCCAACCTTCACAGGGTTAACTATGGCTACACCTTC.

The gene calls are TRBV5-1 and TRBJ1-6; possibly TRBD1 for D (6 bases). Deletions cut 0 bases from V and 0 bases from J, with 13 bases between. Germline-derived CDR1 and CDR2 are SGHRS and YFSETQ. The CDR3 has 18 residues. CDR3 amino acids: CASSLGDNLSSYNSPLHF. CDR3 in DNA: TGCGCCAGCAGCTTGGGGGACAATTTGAGCTCCTATAATTCACCCCTCCACTTT.

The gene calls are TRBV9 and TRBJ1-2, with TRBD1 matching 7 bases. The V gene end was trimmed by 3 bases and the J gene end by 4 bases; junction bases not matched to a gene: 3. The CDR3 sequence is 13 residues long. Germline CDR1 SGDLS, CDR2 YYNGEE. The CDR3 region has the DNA TGTGCCAGCAGCGCGGACAGGCTCTATGGCTACACCTTC. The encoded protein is CASSADRLYGYTF.

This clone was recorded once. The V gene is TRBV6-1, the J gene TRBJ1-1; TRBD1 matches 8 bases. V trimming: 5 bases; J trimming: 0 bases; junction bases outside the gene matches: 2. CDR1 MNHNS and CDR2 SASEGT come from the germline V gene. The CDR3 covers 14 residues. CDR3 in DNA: TGTGCCAGCAGTCAACAGGGGGTGAACACTGAAGCTTTCTTT. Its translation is CASSQQGVNTEAFF.

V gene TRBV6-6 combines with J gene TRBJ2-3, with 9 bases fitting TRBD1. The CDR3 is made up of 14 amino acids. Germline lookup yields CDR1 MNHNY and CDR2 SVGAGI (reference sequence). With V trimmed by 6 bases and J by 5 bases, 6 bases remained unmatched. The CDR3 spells CASRVTGGVDTQYF. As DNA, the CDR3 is TGTGCCAGCAGGGTAACAGGGGGCGTAGATACGCAGTATTTT.

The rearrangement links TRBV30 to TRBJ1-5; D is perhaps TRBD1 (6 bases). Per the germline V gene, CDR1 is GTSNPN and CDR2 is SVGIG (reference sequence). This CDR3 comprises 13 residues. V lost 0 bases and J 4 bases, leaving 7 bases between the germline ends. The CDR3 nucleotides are TGTGCCTGGAGTGTAGGGGGTAATCAGCCCCAGCATTTT. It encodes CAWSVGGNQPQHF. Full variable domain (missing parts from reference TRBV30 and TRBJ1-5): SQTIHQWPATLVQPVGSPLSLECTVEGTSNPNLYWYRQAAGRGLQLLFYSVGIGQISSEVPQNLSASRPQDRQFILSSKKLLLSDSGFYLCAWSVGGNQPQHFGDGTRLSIL.

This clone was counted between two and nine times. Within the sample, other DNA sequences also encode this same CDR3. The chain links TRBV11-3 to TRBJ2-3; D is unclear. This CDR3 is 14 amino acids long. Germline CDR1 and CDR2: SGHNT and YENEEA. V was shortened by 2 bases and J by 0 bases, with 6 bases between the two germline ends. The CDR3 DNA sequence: TGTGCCAGCAGCTTACAGCCTAGCACAGATACGCAGTATTTT. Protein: CASSLQPSTDTQYF.

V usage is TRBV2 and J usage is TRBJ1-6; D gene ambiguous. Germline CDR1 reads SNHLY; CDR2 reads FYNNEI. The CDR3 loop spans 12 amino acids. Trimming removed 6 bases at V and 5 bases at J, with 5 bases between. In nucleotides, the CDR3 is TGTGCCAGCAGCCCAAATAATTCACCCCTCCACTTT. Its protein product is CASSPNNSPLHF.

CDR3 bases: TGTGCCAGCAGTGAGTCAGGGGTAGAGACCCAGTACTTC. This gives the protein CASSESGVETQYF. The chain carries TRBV2 and TRBJ2-5, with D possibly matching TRBD1 (6 bases). V shed 3 bases and J shed 4 bases, with 9 bases lying between them. Germline values: CDR1 SNHLY, CDR2 FYNNEI. The CDR3 runs 13 residues.

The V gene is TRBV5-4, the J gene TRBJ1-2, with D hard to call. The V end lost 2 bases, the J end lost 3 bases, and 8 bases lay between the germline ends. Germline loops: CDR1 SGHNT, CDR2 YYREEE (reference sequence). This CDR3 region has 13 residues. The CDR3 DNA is TGTGCCAGCAGCTTATCCGGCGACTATGGCTACACCTTC. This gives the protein CASSLSGDYGYTF.

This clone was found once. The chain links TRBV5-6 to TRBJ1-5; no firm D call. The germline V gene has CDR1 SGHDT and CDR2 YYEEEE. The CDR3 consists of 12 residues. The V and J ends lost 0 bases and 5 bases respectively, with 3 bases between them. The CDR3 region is CASSLGDQPQHF. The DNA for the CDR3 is TGTGCCAGCAGCTTGGGTGATCAGCCCCAGCATTTT.

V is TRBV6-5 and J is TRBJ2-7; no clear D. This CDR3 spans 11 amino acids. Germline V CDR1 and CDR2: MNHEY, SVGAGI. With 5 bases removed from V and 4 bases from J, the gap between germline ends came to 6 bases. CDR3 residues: CASSMGYEQYF. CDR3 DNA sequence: TGTGCCAGCAGTATGGGATACGAGCAGTACTTC.

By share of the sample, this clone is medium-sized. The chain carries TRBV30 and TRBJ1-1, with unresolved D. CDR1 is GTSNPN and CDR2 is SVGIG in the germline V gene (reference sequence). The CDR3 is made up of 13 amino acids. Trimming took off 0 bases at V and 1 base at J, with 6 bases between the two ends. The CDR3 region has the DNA TGTGCCTGGAGTGTCGGACGGAACACTGAAGCTTTCTTT. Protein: CAWSVGRNTEAFF.

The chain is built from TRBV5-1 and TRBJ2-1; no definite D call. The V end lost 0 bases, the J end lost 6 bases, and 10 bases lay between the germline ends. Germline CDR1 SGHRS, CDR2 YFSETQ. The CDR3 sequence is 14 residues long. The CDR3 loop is CASSLGVRGNEQFF. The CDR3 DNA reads TGCGCCAGCAGCTTGGGTGTTCGAGGCAATGAGCAGTTCTTC.

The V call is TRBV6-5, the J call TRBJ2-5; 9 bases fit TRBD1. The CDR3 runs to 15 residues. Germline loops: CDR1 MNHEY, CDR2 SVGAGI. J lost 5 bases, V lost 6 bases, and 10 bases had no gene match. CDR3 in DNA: TGTGCCAGCAGGCTCATTACAGGGGGCTCGGAGACCCAGTACTTC. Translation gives CASRLITGGSETQYF.

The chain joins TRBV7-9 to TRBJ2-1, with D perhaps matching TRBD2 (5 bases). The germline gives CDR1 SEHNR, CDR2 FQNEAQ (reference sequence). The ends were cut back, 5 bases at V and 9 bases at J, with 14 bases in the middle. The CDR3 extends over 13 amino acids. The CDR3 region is CASSPNGDGEQFF. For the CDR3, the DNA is TGTGCCAGCAGCCCGAACGGGGATGGTGAGCAGTTCTTC.

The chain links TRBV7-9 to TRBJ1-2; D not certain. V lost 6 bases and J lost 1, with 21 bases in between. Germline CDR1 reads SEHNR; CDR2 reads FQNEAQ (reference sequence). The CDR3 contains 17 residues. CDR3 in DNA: TGTGCCAGCAGTGGAACCGTGGTCAACTACTTTAACTATGGCTACACCTTC. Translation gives CASSGTVVNYFNYGYTF.

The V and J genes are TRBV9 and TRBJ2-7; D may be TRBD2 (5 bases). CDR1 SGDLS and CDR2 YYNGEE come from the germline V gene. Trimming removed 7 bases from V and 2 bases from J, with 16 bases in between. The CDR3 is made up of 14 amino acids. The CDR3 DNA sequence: TGTGCCAGCGGCCGAGGAGGAGACCCCTACGAGCAGTACTTC. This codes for CASGRGGDPYEQYF.

In nucleotides, the CDR3 is TGTGCCAGCAGTCCGACCGGCAGGGTTTCCAATCAGCCCCAGCATTTT. It specifies CASSPTGRVSNQPQHF. The chain is built from TRBV6-6 and TRBJ1-5, with a tentative D call TRBD1 (5 bases). V was pared by 5 bases and J by 3 bases, with 17 bases between. The CDR3 consists of 16 residues. Germline assignment: CDR1 MNHNY and CDR2 SVGAGI (reference sequence).

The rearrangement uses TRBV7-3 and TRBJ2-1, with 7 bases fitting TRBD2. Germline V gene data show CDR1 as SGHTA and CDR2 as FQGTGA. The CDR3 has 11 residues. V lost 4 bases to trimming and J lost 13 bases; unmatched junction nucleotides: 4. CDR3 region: CASSSGEGQFF. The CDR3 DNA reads TGTGCCAGCAGCTCGGGGGAGGGACAGTTCTTC.

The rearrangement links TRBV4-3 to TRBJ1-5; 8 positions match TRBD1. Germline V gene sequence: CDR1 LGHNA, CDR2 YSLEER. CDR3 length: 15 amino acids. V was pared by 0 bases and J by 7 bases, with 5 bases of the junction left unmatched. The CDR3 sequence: CASSQDATGVQPQHF. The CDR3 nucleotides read TGCGCCAGCAGCCAAGATGCGACAGGGGTCCAGCCCCAGCATTTT.

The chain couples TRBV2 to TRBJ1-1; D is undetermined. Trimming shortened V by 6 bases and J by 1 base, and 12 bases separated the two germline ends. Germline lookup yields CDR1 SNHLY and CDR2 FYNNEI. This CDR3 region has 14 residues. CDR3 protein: CASRRIMTNTEAFF. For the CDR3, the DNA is TGTGCCAGCAGAAGGATAATGACGAACACTGAAGCTTTCTTT.